This is a list of T cell receptor beta chains from one sample in a study of OX40 agonist ivuxolimab in advanced cancers. Data came from immunoSEQ multiplex PCR; TCRdb stores just in-frame clones and leaves some out. The table records 70,000 or so clones, about 90% of them present only once. This material consisted of CD4+ or CD8+ T cells sorted from blood, taken in a trial of the OX40 agonist ivuxolimab. The receptors were gathered from an adult with an advanced solid tumor such as melanoma, head and neck, liver or kidney cancer. Each CDR3 is given with its conserved first and last residue. The D gene is left open where the match is weak. Not all rows give a size; the values are once, few, many and, for expanded clones, a class.

clone_size j_call v_call cdr3_length d_call cdr3_aa cdr3_nt
- TRBJ1-6 TRBV27 14 - CASSAQEGNSPLHF TGTGCCAGCAGTGCCCAGGAGGGGAATTCACCCCTCCACTTT
- TRBJ1-5 TRBV5-6 14 TRBD1 CASSLGQGGQPQHF TGTGCCAGCAGCCTCGGACAGGGAGGACAGCCCCAGCATTTT
- TRBJ1-5 TRBV28 17 - CASSSLGAGASNQPQHF TGTGCCAGCAGTTCCCTTGGGGCAGGGGCGAGCAATCAGCCCCAGCATTTT
- TRBJ1-6 TRBV5-1 15 - CASSLETGNNSPLHF TGCGCCAGCAGCCTTGAGACAGGCAATAATTCACCCCTCCACTTT
- TRBJ2-6 TRBV27 17 - CASSEGPTNSGANVLTF TGTGCCAGCTCCGAAGGGCCGACGAACTCTGGGGCCAACGTCCTGACTTTC
- TRBJ2-6 TRBV7-9 15 - CASSSPVNEANVLTF TGTGCCAGCAGCTCGCCTGTTAATGAGGCCAACGTCCTGACTTTC
once TRBJ1-1 TRBV6-5 13 - CASSYSRSTEAFF TGTGCCAGCAGTTACTCTCGGAGCACTGAAGCTTTCTTT
once TRBJ1-3 TRBV6-1 14 TRBD1 CASRVTGAGNTIYF TGTGCCAGCAGAGTGACAGGGGCTGGAAACACCATATATTTT
- TRBJ2-7 TRBV5-1 14 TRBD1 CASSSLRAGGEQYF TGCGCCAGCAGCTCACTACGAGCAGGGGGTGAGCAGTACTTC
- TRBJ2-2 TRBV5-1 15 - CASSSGTANTGELFF TGCGCCAGCAGCTCGGGGACCGCGAACACCGGGGAGCTGTTTTTT
- TRBJ2-7 TRBV28 13 - CASSLEISYEQYF TGTGCCAGCAGTTTGGAGATCTCGTACGAGCAGTACTTC
- TRBJ2-7 TRBV15 14 - CATSRKAESGEQYF TGTGCCACCAGCAGAAAAGCGGAATCTGGCGAGCAGTACTTC
once TRBJ2-3 TRBV5-6 15 TRBD1 CASSEDRIGTDTQYF TGTGCCAGCAGCGAGGACAGGATCGGCACAGATACGCAGTATTTT
- TRBJ2-3 TRBV6-6 15 - CASSSNSRPTDTQYF TGTGCCAGCAGTTCGAACTCTCGACCCACAGATACGCAGTATTTT